The 32 T cell receptor beta chains presented below share a single source sample, sequenced in a study of cytomegalovirus exposure and HLA in healthy donors (dated by TCRdb to the late 2010s). Library prep was done by the immunoSEQ multiplex PCR assay. For the multiplex PCR, a mixture combining 60 forward primers for TCR Vbeta segments and 13 reverse primers for TCR Jbeta segments was used. In its TCRdb copy, this immuneACCESS table keeps in-frame sequences only and misses some clones. Where compared with another copy, unresolved V genes explain less than half of these, and the others have no known cause. This sample lists fewer than 130,000 clones; about 80% were detected once. Roughly 2.9% of the sample lies in the top ten. Sequenced sample: PBMCs. These receptors originate from a woman aged 60-75 years in good health and CMV-seropositive.

This sequence joins TRBV29-1 and TRBJ1-2, with D tentatively TRBD1 (6 bases). The CDR3 sequence is 13 residues long. Germline CDR1 reads SQVTM; CDR2 reads ANQGSEA. The ends were cut back, 3 bases at V and 8 bases at J, with 16 bases in the middle. DNA of the CDR3: TGCAGCGTTGAGATACAGGGTGACGACGGCTACACCTTC. Translating gives CSVEIQGDDGYTF.

J is TRBJ2-5 and V is TRBV28; 13 bases fit TRBD2. Germline V gene data show CDR1 as MDHEN and CDR2 as SYDVKM. The V gene end was trimmed by 6 bases and the J gene end by 6 bases; junction bases not matched to a gene: 7. The CDR3 has 15 residues. CDR3 amino acids: CASSLWTSGRQTQYF. CDR3 DNA sequence: TGTGCCAGCAGCCTCTGGACTAGCGGGAGACAGACCCAGTACTTC. Full variable domain (remainder filled in from reference TRBV28 and TRBJ2-5): DVKVTQSSRYLVKRTGEKVFLECVQDMDHENMFWYRQDPGLGLRLIYFSYDVKMKEKGDIPEGYSVSREKKERFSLILESASTNQTSMYLCASSLWTSGRQTQYFGPGTRLLVL.

This rearrangement joins TRBV5-4 to TRBJ2-7, with 10 bases that match TRBD1. Germline V gene sequence: CDR1 SGHNT, CDR2 YYREEE (reference sequence). V trimming: 0 bases; J trimming: 1 base; junction bases outside the gene matches: 1. This CDR3 region has 15 residues. CDR3 loop: CASSLGDRGSYEQYF. The CDR3 DNA reads TGTGCCAGCAGCTTGGGGGACAGGGGTTCCTACGAGCAGTACTTC.

This chain uses TRBV5-1 with TRBJ2-7, with TRBD2 matching over 11 bases. Germline trimming cut 0 bases from V and 6 bases from J; bases unmatched to any gene: 8. Germline CDR1 and CDR2: SGHRS and YFSETQ. The CDR3 length is 16 residues. The CDR3 coding sequence is TGCGCCAGCAGCTTGGGACTAGCGGGGCCGACGGGCGAGCAGTACTTC. Translated: CASSLGLAGPTGEQYF.

The rearrangement links TRBV11-3 to TRBJ2-7; 7 bases line up with TRBD1. Germline values: CDR1 SGHNT, CDR2 YENEEA. The CDR3 runs to 14 residues. The J segment lost 4 bases and the V segment lost 1 base, leaving 4 bases of the junction unmatched. The CDR3 coding sequence is TGTGCCAGCAGCTTAGCGGGCAGGGGGTACGAGCAGTACTTC. Protein sequence: CASSLAGRGYEQYF.

The rearrangement uses TRBV7-9 and TRBJ2-1; D gene ambiguous. The CDR3 has 12 residues. V was pared by 1 base and J by 7 bases, with 5 bases between. From germline, CDR1 is SEHNR and CDR2 FQNEAQ (reference sequence). The CDR3 nucleotides read TGTGCCAGCAGCTTAGGAGCTAATGAGCAGTTCTTC. Translating it yields CASSLGANEQFF. Filled out from reference TRBV7-9 and TRBJ2-1, the complete variable domain reads DTGVSQNPRHKITKRGQNVTFRCDPISEHNRLYWYRQTLGQGPEFLTYFQNEAQLEKSRLLSDRFSAERPKGSFSTLEIQRTEQGDSAMYLCASSLGANEQFFGPGTRLTVL.

The V and J genes are TRBV27 and TRBJ2-7, with TRBD1 identical over 11 bases. The CDR3 runs 14 residues. V lost 6 bases, J lost 6 bases, and 7 bases stayed unmatched. Germline CDR1 MNHEY, CDR2 SMNVEV (reference sequence). The CDR3 region is CASSLDRGRREQYF. CDR3 nucleotides: TGTGCCAGCAGCCTGGACAGGGGGCGCCGCGAGCAGTACTTC.

The chain uses TRBV4-2 and TRBJ2-2; perhaps TRBD2 as D (6 bases). Trimming removed 0 bases from V and 5 bases from J, with 13 bases in between. Germline CDR1 is LGHNA and CDR2 is YNFKEQ. This CDR3 spans 16 amino acids. CDR3 protein: CASSQESGGGTGELFF. The CDR3 DNA reads TGTGCCAGCAGCCAAGAATCCGGAGGAGGGACCGGGGAGCTGTTTTTT.

The rearrangement links TRBV21-1 to TRBJ2-7; the tabulated D call, TRBD2, remains unverified against the DNA. TRBV21-1 is an annotated pseudogene. The CDR3 consists of 16 residues. CDR3 sequence: CASSRIGLAGDYEQYF. The CDR3 DNA reads TGTGCCAGCAGCCGTATCGGACTAGCGGGAGACTACGAGCAGTACTTC.

This rearrangement joins TRBV5-1 to TRBJ2-2; TRBD2 matches 11 bases. V dropped 4 bases and J dropped 6; count of bases not matched to a gene: 14. Germline assignment: CDR1 SGHRS and CDR2 YFSETQ. The CDR3 is 18 amino acids. CDR3 nucleotide sequence: TGCGCCAGCAGCCTAGAATTTCCGGGACTAGCGGTCGCCGGGGAGCTGTTTTTT. Translating gives CASSLEFPGLAVAGELFF.

The V call is TRBV18, the J call TRBJ2-2, with D possibly TRBD2 on 5 matching bases. In germline, CDR1 is KGHSH, CDR2 LQKENI. CDR3 size: 17 residues. Trimming pared 2 bases from V and 4 bases from J, leaving 17 bases between. In nucleotides, the CDR3 is TGTGCCAGCTCACCATTCGGTCCGGGGAGTAGCACCGGGGAGCTGTTTTTT. As protein: CASSPFGPGSSTGELFF.

The genes are TRBV4-1 and TRBJ2-1; 8 bases match TRBD1. The CDR3 has 15 residues. The ends lost 3 bases at V and 3 bases at J; junction bases unmatched: 4. The germline V gene has CDR1 MGHRA and CDR2 YSYEKL. The CDR3, as DNA: TGCGCCAGCAGCCAGATGACAGGGGTCTACAATGAGCAGTTCTTC. It is translated as CASSQMTGVYNEQFF.

This chain joins TRBV5-4 and TRBJ2-1; the D gene is possibly TRBD2 (5 bases). The germline V gene encodes CDR1 SGHNT and CDR2 YYREEE (reference sequence). The CDR3 totals 15 residues. V lost 3 bases and J 2 bases, leaving 12 bases between the germline ends. The CDR3 here is CASSSLATPYNEQFF. DNA of the CDR3: TGTGCCAGCAGCTCTCTAGCTACACCCTACAATGAGCAGTTCTTC.

The rearrangement joins TRBV19 to TRBJ2-7; the D gene is possibly TRBD1 (6 bases). Looked up from germline, CDR1 is LNHDA and CDR2 is SQIVND (reference sequence). V was pared by 5 bases and J by 2 bases, with 13 bases between. The CDR3 is 14 residues long. CDR3 in amino acids: CASSQTDRPYEQYF. The DNA of the CDR3 is TGTGCCAGTAGTCAAACGGACAGACCCTACGAGCAGTACTTC.

This rearrangement joins TRBV13 to TRBJ2-7; 9 positions agree with TRBD2. The CDR3 extends over 13 amino acids. Germline V gene lookup returns CDR1 PRHDT and CDR2 FYEKMQ (reference sequence). The J segment lost 10 bases and the V segment lost 8 bases, leaving 12 bases of the junction unmatched. Here the CDR3 reads CASSGGVAGEQYF. The CDR3, as DNA: TGTGCCAGCTCCGGGGGGGTAGCGGGGGAACAGTACTTC. The full variable domain, rest sourced from reference TRBV13 and TRBJ2-7, is AAGVIQSPRHLIKEKRETATLKCYPIPRHDTVYWYQQGPGQDPQFLISFYEKMQSDKGSIPDRFSAQQFSDYHSELNMSSLELGDSALYFCASSGGVAGEQYFGPGTRLTVT.

CDR3 amino acids: CASSLSPGYDEQYF. The DNA for the CDR3 is TGTGCCAGCAGTTTATCCCCAGGGTACGACGAGCAGTACTTC. The genes are TRBV27 and TRBJ2-7, with a weak D call TRBD1 (5 bases). The CDR3 has 14 residues. CDR1 and CDR2 from the germline V gene are MNHEY and SMNVEV (reference sequence). V gave up 0 bases and J gave up 5 bases, with 11 bases separating them.

In this sample, this clone turned up once. The CDR3 region is CASSYSPAGLETQYF. In DNA, the CDR3 is TGTGCCAGCAGTTACTCCCCTGCGGGTCTGGAGACCCAGTACTTC. The chain joins TRBV6-5 to TRBJ2-5, with D perhaps matching TRBD2 (5 bases). CDR1 and CDR2 (germline): MNHEY, SVGAGI. The V gene lost 0 bases and the J gene lost 5 bases, with 13 bases spanning the gap. This CDR3 region has 15 residues.

The chain uses TRBV30 and TRBJ1-5; no firm D call. Between the trimmed V and J ends, which lost 1 base and 0 bases, there was a span of 19 bases. Germline CDR1 is GTSNPN and CDR2 is SVGIG (reference sequence). This CDR3 is 18 amino acids long. The DNA for the CDR3 is TGTGCCTGGAGTGGGGGTGGAGGAGGCCCCTATAGCAATCAGCCCCAGCATTTT. It specifies CAWSGGGGGPYSNQPQHF.

This clone was seen only a few times. The chain carries TRBV29-1 and TRBJ2-1; 8 bases are shared with TRBD2. The CDR3 has 17 residues. The germline V gene has CDR1 SQVTM and CDR2 ANQGSEA. Trimming removed 2 bases from V and 8 bases from J; junction bases left unmatched: 17. CDR3 residues: CSVERSSGMTWGDEQFF. CDR3 sequence (DNA): TGCAGCGTTGAACGAAGTAGCGGGATGACTTGGGGGGATGAGCAGTTCTTC.

The chain uses TRBV5-1 and TRBJ2-5, with 8 bases lining up with TRBD2. Germline V gives CDR1 SGHRS, CDR2 YFSETQ. This CDR3 spans 13 amino acids. J was trimmed by 5 bases and V by 4 bases; bases with no gene match: 4. CDR3 in amino acids: CASSSSGKETQYF. The CDR3, as DNA: TGCGCCAGCAGCAGTAGCGGGAAGGAGACCCAGTACTTC.

A single count supports this clone. The chain carries TRBV19 and TRBJ1-3; D remains unclear. Germline CDR1 and CDR2: LNHDA and SQIVND (reference sequence). This CDR3 spans 12 amino acids. Between the trimmed V and J ends, which lost 4 bases and 8 bases, there was a span of 9 bases. CDR3 in DNA: TGTGCCAGTAGTAGAGCGTGGGACACCATATATTTT. This encodes CASSRAWDTIYF.

The table lists this clone with a few counts. J is TRBJ2-4 and V is TRBV5-4; D gene unclear. CDR1 and CDR2 from the germline V gene are SGHNT and YYREEE (reference sequence). The V end lost 2 bases, the J end lost 0 bases, and 9 bases lay between the germline ends. This CDR3 is 15 amino acids long. The CDR3 loop is CASSLPKLAKNIQYF. The CDR3 DNA sequence: TGTGCCAGCAGCTTACCTAAACTAGCCAAAAACATTCAGTACTTC.

V gene TRBV9 combines with J gene TRBJ2-4; 12 bases line up with TRBD2. The J segment lost 9 bases and the V segment lost 4 bases, leaving 11 bases of the junction unmatched. The CDR3 extends over 16 amino acids. CDR1 and CDR2 (germline): SGDLS, YYNGEE. The CDR3: CASSNELAGGPGIQYF. The CDR3 nucleotides read TGTGCCAGCAGCAACGAACTAGCGGGAGGTCCCGGCATTCAGTACTTC.

This clone was found once. This sequence joins TRBV10-3 and TRBJ2-1, with 7 nucleotides matching TRBD1. J lost 5 bases, V lost 7 bases, and 11 bases had no gene match. CDR1 and CDR2 from the germline V gene are ENHRY and SYGVKD. The CDR3 covers 15 residues. CDR3 coding DNA: TGTGCCATCAACACGGACAGGAATGCAAACAATGAGCAGTTCTTC. It yields the protein CAINTDRNANNEQFF.

This clone was seen a single time. The chain carries TRBV5-1 and TRBJ2-5; TRBD1 might be the D (5 bases). V was trimmed by 1 base and J by 2 bases, leaving 12 bases between them. This CDR3 is 15 amino acids long. Germline V CDR1 and CDR2: SGHRS, YFSETQ. The CDR3 spells CASSLNRMSQETQYF. DNA of the CDR3: TGCGCCAGCAGCTTGAACAGGATGAGTCAAGAGACCCAGTACTTC.

The chain couples TRBV2 to TRBJ2-3; TRBD2 agrees at 7 bases. CDR1 and CDR2 from the germline V gene are SNHLY and FYNNEI. The CDR3 sequence is 15 residues long. The junction had 8 bases not matched to a gene; V was cut back by 5 bases and J by 3 bases. CDR3 sequence (DNA): TGTGCCAGCAGTATCATAGGCGGGAGAACAGATACGCAGTATTTT. It yields the protein CASSIIGGRTDTQYF.

V gene TRBV6-5 combines with J gene TRBJ1-2; TRBD1 matches 7 bases. The CDR3 covers 13 residues. The germline CDR1 and CDR2 sequences are MNHEY and SVGAGI. Trimming removed 6 bases from V and 3 bases from J; junction bases left unmatched: 4. The DNA of the CDR3 is TGTGCCAGCAGCCCAACAGGGGACTATGGCTACACCTTC. Residues: CASSPTGDYGYTF.

This clone has just a few counts. The rearrangement joins TRBV11-2 to TRBJ1-2; 7 bases match TRBD1. The CDR3 has 16 amino acids. The V gene end was trimmed by 5 bases and the J gene end by 1 base; junction bases not matched to a gene: 10. The V gene's germline CDR1 is SGHAT and CDR2 FQNNGV. CDR3 sequence (DNA): TGTGCCAGCAGCACGAGACAGGGAAGTTATAACTATGGCTACACCTTC. Amino acids: CASSTRQGSYNYGYTF. Full variable domain (remainder filled in from reference TRBV11-2 and TRBJ1-2): EAGVAQSPRYKIIEKRQSVAFWCNPISGHATLYWYQQILGQGPKLLIQFQNNGVVDDSQLPKDRFSAERLKGVDSTLKIQPAKLEDSAVYLCASSTRQGSYNYGYTFGSGTRLTVV.

The chain combines TRBV27 with TRBJ2-1; 10 nucleotides match TRBD2. The V gene's germline CDR1 is MNHEY and CDR2 SMNVEV (reference sequence). The CDR3 extends over 16 amino acids. V shed 3 bases, J shed 7 bases, and the junction held 9 bases outside the gene matches. CDR3 DNA: TGTGCCAGCAGTTTCGGGTTAGCGGGAGGCGGGAATGAGCAGTTCTTC. Residues: CASSFGLAGGGNEQFF.

CDR3: CASSQQGAGETQYF. The DNA for the CDR3 is TGTGCCAGCAGCCAACAGGGGGCTGGAGAGACCCAGTACTTC. The V call is TRBV5-4, the J call TRBJ2-5; 9 positions match TRBD1. The CDR3 is 14 residues long. The germline CDR1 and CDR2 sequences are SGHNT and YYREEE (reference sequence). Losses at the gene ends were 4 bases for V and 4 bases for J; bases not matched to a gene: 5. The whole variable domain, remainder taken from reference TRBV5-4 and TRBJ2-5, is ETGVTQSPTHLIKTRGQQVTLRCSSQSGHNTVSWYQQALGQGPQFIFQYYREEENGRGNFPPRFSGLQFPNYSSELNVNALELDDSALYLCASSQQGAGETQYFGPGTRLLVL.

The gene calls are TRBV18 and TRBJ2-7; weak D call: TRBD2 (6 bases). Germline lookup yields CDR1 KGHSH and CDR2 LQKENI. Trimming pared 0 bases from V and 1 base from J, leaving 13 bases between. The CDR3 is 16 residues long. The CDR3 is CASSPPPGVGSYEQYF. DNA of the CDR3: TGTGCCAGCTCACCACCCCCGGGGGTGGGTTCCTACGAGCAGTACTTC. The full variable domain, completed using reference TRBV18 and TRBJ2-7, is NAGVMQNPRHLVRRRGQEARLRCSPMKGHSHVYWYRQLPEEGLKFMVYLQKENIIDESGMPKERFSAEFPKEGPSILRIQQVVRGDSAAYFCASSPPPGVGSYEQYFGPGTRLTVT.

This chain joins TRBV9 and TRBJ2-2; 10 bases fit TRBD2. The trim removed 0 bases at V and 7 bases at J, leaving 9 bases unmatched. The CDR3 runs to 17 residues. CDR1 SGDLS and CDR2 YYNGEE come from the germline V gene. CDR3 in DNA: TGTGCCAGCAGCGTAGAGCTTCTAGCGGGAGCAATCGGGGAGCTGTTTTTT. This codes for CASSVELLAGAIGELFF. Using reference TRBV9 and TRBJ2-2 for the parts outside the CDR3, the full variable domain is DSGVTQTPKHLITATGQRVTLRCSPRSGDLSVYWYQQSLDQGLQFLIQYYNGEERAKGNILERFSAQQFPDLHSELNLSSLELGDSALYFCASSVELLAGAIGELFFGEGSRLTVL.